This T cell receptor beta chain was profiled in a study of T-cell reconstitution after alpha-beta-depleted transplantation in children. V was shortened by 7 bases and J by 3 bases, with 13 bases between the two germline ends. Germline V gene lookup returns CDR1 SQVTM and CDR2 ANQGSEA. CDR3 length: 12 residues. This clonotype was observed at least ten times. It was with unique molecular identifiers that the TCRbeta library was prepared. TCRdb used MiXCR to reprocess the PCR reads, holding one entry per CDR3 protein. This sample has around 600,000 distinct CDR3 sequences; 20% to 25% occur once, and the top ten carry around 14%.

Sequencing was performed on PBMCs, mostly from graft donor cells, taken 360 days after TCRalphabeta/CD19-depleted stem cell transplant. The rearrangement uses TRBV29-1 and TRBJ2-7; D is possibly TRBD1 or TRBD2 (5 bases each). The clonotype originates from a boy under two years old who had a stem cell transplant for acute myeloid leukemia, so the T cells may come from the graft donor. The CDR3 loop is CSAEGMSYEQYF. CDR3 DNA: TGCAGCGCAGAGGGGATGAGCTACGAGCAGTACTTC.